This T cell receptor (beta chain) was documented in a study of blood T cell repertoires in COVID-19. Study-wide background: T cells, B-cell-depleted T cells, or PBMCs provided the cDNA or gDNA that served as material.

Participant age was roughly 18 to 89 years, and participants resided in roughly 24 US areas. Each participant's cohort was designated according to participant-reported clinical history. The CDR3 has 14 residues. V was pared by 5 bases and J by 4 bases, with 14 bases between. Germline CDR1 MNHEY, CDR2 SMNVEV (reference sequence). In the original analysis: Using reference gene primer amplification, nucleated cell counts were estimated. Generated by immunoSEQ multiplex PCR, the TCRdb table keeps only in-frame clones and is missing some. The DNA was the basis for D and trimming; V, J and clone size are from that table. This table has a few hundred thousand clones, around 87% appearing once.

The specimen was PBMCs or T cells enriched from blood (not recorded which). The chain combines TRBV27 with TRBJ1-2, with D unresolved. This receptor was taken from a woman under 30 with acute COVID-19. The CDR3, as DNA: TGTGCCAGCAGTCCCTCAGGCCCATTCTATGGCTACACCTTC. Protein product: CASSPSGPFYGYTF.